This is a list of T cell receptor beta chains from one sample in a study of blood T cell repertoires in COVID-19. Sequencing used immunoSEQ multiplex PCR; TCRdb keeps in-frame clones, though not all of them. The sample gives hundreds of thousands of clones, approximately 90% of which show up once; 2.4% is in the top ten. The sequenced sample was PBMCs or T cells enriched from blood (not recorded which). These TCRs come from a woman younger than 35 who had recovered from COVID-19. Each CDR3 is given with its conserved first and last residue. Each record gives: D gene, J gene, clone size, V gene, CDR3 DNA, CDR3 protein. A D gene is named only where the DNA matches it firmly. Expanded clones get a size class; other rows say once, few or many, or leave the size out.

NA | TRBJ1-3 | NA | TRBV7-9 | TGTGCCAGCAGCTTAGGAGCTACCTCTCCTGGAAACACCATATATTTT | CASSLGATSPGNTIYF
TRBD1 | TRBJ1-2 | NA | TRBV2 | TGTGCCAGCAGTTTGGAGGGACAGGGGCTTGGCTACACCTTC | CASSLEGQGLGYTF
NA | TRBJ2-1 | NA | TRBV6-9 | TGTGCCAGCAGTTATTCGAGCGGGCCGCAGCAGTTCTTC | CASSYSSGPQQFF
NA | TRBJ2-5 | few | TRBV18 | TGTGCCAGCTCACCAGAGGGTGGGGAGACCCAGTACTTC | CASSPEGGETQYF
TRBD2 | TRBJ2-5 | NA | TRBV27 | TGTGCCAGCAGTTTAGCGGGGGGCCAAGAGACCCAGTACTTC | CASSLAGGQETQYF
NA | TRBJ2-1 | NA | TRBV13 | TGTGCCAGCAGCTTAGAGGCTAGTGGTGGGCAGTTCTTC | CASSLEASGGQFF
NA | TRBJ2-7 | NA | TRBV4-2 | TGTGCCAGCAGCCAAGATTCGTACGAGCAGTACTTC | CASSQDSYEQYF
TRBD1 | TRBJ1-4 | NA | TRBV28 | TGTGCCAGTGCAGGCCAGGGGGCACCTATTAATGAAAAACTGTTTTTT | CASAGQGAPINEKLFF
TRBD1 | TRBJ1-2 | NA | TRBV5-4 | TGTGCCAGCAGCTTCGGGACAGAAGGCTATGGCTACACCTTC | CASSFGTEGYGYTF
NA | TRBJ1-6 | NA | TRBV7-2 | TGTGCCAGCAGCTTAGCGGGGGGGCATAATTCACCCCTCCACTTT | CASSLAGGHNSPLHF
NA | TRBJ2-1 | NA | TRBV6-1 | TGTGCCAGCAGTGAAGACCCTACCTCCTACAATGAGCAGTTCTTC | CASSEDPTSYNEQFF
TRBD1 | TRBJ1-2 | NA | TRBV5-1 | TGCGCCAGCAGCTTAACCCCGGGACAGGAGAGAGGCTACACCTTC | CASSLTPGQERGYTF
TRBD2 | TRBJ2-1 | NA | TRBV7-8 | TGTGCCAGCAGCTTAGCGTGGCGGGGGGGTAGCAATGAGCAGTTCTTC | CASSLAWRGGSNEQFF
NA | TRBJ1-6 | NA | TRBV29-1 | TGCAGCGTCTATCAGGGGACCCTCCACTTT | CSVYQGTLHF
TRBD1 | TRBJ1-2 | NA | TRBV5-6 | TGTGCCAGCAGCCCGACAGGGCTTGATGGCTACACCTTC | CASSPTGLDGYTF
TRBD1 | TRBJ2-7 | NA | TRBV15 | TGTGCCACCAGCAGATCCCCCGGGACAGGTCTGGGAGAGCAGTACTTC | CATSRSPGTGLGEQYF
TRBD1 | TRBJ1-2 | NA | TRBV18 | TGTGCCAGCTCACCCTTACGGGACAGGGCTAACTATGGCTACACCTTC | CASSPLRDRANYGYTF
NA | TRBJ1-6 | NA | TRBV6-1 | TGTGCCAGCAGTGAAATCGGACGGGGAAAGCCCTATAATTCACCCCTCCACTTT | CASSEIGRGKPYNSPLHF
NA | TRBJ2-2 | NA | TRBV11-3 | TGTGCCAGCAGCTTAGGTGCTGGACTCACCGGGGAGCTGTTTTTT | CASSLGAGLTGELFF
NA | TRBJ2-7 | NA | TRBV28 | TGTGCCAGCAGTGCCGGACAGTACCACGAGCAGTACTTC | CASSAGQYHEQYF
TRBD1 | TRBJ1-3 | NA | TRBV5-1 | TGCGCCAGCAGCTTCCATGGGACAGACCCTGGAAACACCATATATTTT | CASSFHGTDPGNTIYF
NA | TRBJ1-5 | NA | TRBV19 | TGTGCCAGTAGTATGGGGGCAGGGAATCAGCCCCAGCATTTT | CASSMGAGNQPQHF
NA | TRBJ2-2 | NA | TRBV6-5 | TGTGCCAGCAGTTCCTTGACAGTTCCGAACACCGGGGAGCTGTTTTTT | CASSSLTVPNTGELFF
NA | TRBJ2-7 | once | TRBV2 | TGTGCCAGCAGTGTGGGGCAGGGCTCCTACGAGCAGTACTTC | CASSVGQGSYEQYF
TRBD1 | TRBJ2-3 | few | TRBV5-1 | TGCGCCAGCAGCTTGGAGGGGGCCTCAGATACGCAGTATTTT | CASSLEGASDTQYF
TRBD1 | TRBJ1-2 | once | TRBV10-3 | TGTGCCATCAGTGAGGGGGACAGGGAAAGCTATGGCTACACCTTC | CAISEGDRESYGYTF
NA | TRBJ1-2 | once | TRBV28 | TGTGCCAGCAGTTCCCCGCGGGCGGTATATGGCTACACCTTC | CASSSPRAVYGYTF
NA | TRBJ2-1 | NA | TRBV5-1 | TGCGCCAGCAGCTTTGGCGGGGAGCCATACAATGAGCAGTTCTTC | CASSFGGEPYNEQFF
TRBD1 | TRBJ1-1 | NA | TRBV6-5 | TGTGCCAGCAGTCCATCACAGGGGGGTACTGAAGCTTTCTTT | CASSPSQGGTEAFF
NA | TRBJ2-7 | NA | TRBV6-1 | TGTGCCAGCAGTGAAGGGCCGACTCAACACTTC | CASSEGPTQHF
TRBD1 | TRBJ2-2 | NA | TRBV14 | TGTGCCAGCAGCCATCCTCGGACAGGGCTGGGCACCGGGGAGCTGTTTTTT | CASSHPRTGLGTGELFF
NA | TRBJ1-1 | NA | TRBV7-9 | TGTGCCAGCAGCAAAGGAGGCCTGACTCTGTGGAGCACTGAAGCTTTCTTT | CASSKGGLTLWSTEAFF
NA | TRBJ1-1 | NA | TRBV5-1 | TGCGCCAGCAGCTTGGGGGGGCGCATGAACACTGAAGCTTTCTTT | CASSLGGRMNTEAFF
TRBD2 | TRBJ2-1 | NA | TRBV28 | TGTGCCAGCAGTCACCGGACTAGCGGGGAAGTTGTCACCTACAATGAGCAGTTCTTC | CASSHRTSGEVVTYNEQFF
NA | TRBJ1-1 | NA | TRBV25-1 | TGTGCCAGCAGTGGAACAGGGAAGACTGAAGCTTTCTTT | CASSGTGKTEAFF
TRBD2 | TRBJ2-3 | NA | TRBV14 | TGTGCCAGCAGCAGCCGGGGGGGCACAGATACGCAGTATTTT | CASSSRGGTDTQYF
NA | TRBJ1-6 | NA | TRBV29-1 | TGCAGCGTTCTAATCAGGGGAAATTCACCCCTCCACTTT | CSVLIRGNSPLHF
TRBD1 | TRBJ1-6 | NA | TRBV9 | TGTGCCAGCAGCCAGGGACAGGCTGTCTATAATTCACCCCTCCACTTT | CASSQGQAVYNSPLHF
NA | TRBJ2-4 | once | TRBV5-1 | TGCGCCAGCAAGGGAGATGTAGCCAAAAACATTCAGTACTTC | CASKGDVAKNIQYF
TRBD1 | TRBJ1-6 | NA | TRBV11-2 | TGTGCCAGCAGCTCGGGACAGTCAGGACCTTGGGCTACCAATTCACCCCTCCACTTT | CASSSGQSGPWATNSPLHF
NA | TRBJ1-1 | NA | TRBV11-1 | TGTGCCAGCAGCCACTCAGGGCTCACTGAAGCTTTCTTT | CASSHSGLTEAFF